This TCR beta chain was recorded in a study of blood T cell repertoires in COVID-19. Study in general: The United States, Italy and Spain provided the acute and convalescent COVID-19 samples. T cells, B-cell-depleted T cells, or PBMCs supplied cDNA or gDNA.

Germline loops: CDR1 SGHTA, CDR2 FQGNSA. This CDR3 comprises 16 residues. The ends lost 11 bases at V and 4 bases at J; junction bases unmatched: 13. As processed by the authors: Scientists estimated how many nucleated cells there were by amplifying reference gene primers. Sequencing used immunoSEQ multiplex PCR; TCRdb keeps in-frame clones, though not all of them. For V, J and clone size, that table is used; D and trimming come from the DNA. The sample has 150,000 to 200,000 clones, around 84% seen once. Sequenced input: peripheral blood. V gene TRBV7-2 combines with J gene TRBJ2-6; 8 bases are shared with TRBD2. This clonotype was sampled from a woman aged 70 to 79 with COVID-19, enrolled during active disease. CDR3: CACCFGGGWGANVLTF. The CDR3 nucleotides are TGTGCCTGCTGCTTCGGGGGGGGGTGGGGGGCCAACGTCCTGACTTTC. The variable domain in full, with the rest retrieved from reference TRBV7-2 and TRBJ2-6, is GAGVSQSPSNKVTEKGKDVELRCDPISGHTALYWYRQSLGQGLEFLIYFQGNSAPDKSGLPSDRFSAERTGGSVSTLTIQRTQQEDSAVYLCACCFGGGWGANVLTFGAGSRLTVL.